The 26 T cell receptor beta chains in this list originate from one sample, sequenced in a study of OX40 agonist ivuxolimab in advanced cancers. Sequenced by immunoSEQ multiplex PCR; TCRdb stores in-frame clones only, minus some. Of tens of thousands of clones in the sample, under 90% were seen once. The sequencing here drew on CD4+ or CD8+ T cells sorted from blood, taken in a trial of the OX40 agonist ivuxolimab. These receptors were taken from an adult with an advanced solid tumor such as melanoma, head and neck, liver or kidney cancer.

This clone appeared a few times. This chain links TRBV5-1 with TRBJ1-5; 7 nucleotides agree with TRBD1. Germline V gene data show CDR1 as SGHRS and CDR2 as YFSETQ. CDR3 size: 14 residues. Germline trimming cut 4 bases from V and 6 bases from J; bases unmatched to any gene: 7. CDR3 nucleotides: TGCGCCAGCAGCCCTGGACAGGAGGGTCAGCCCCAGCATTTT. The encoded protein is CASSPGQEGQPQHF. Full variable domain (outside the CDR3, taken from reference TRBV5-1 and TRBJ1-5): KAGVTQTPRYLIKTRGQQVTLSCSPISGHRSVSWYQQTPGQGLQFLFEYFSETQRNKGNFPGRFSGRQFSNSRSEMNVSTLELGDSALYLCASSPGQEGQPQHFGDGTRLSIL.

J is TRBJ2-7 and V is TRBV5-6; the match to TRBD2 covers 11 bases. CDR1 SGHDT and CDR2 YYEEEE come from the germline V gene. This CDR3 is built from 15 residues. Unmatched junction bases numbered 8, after V lost 2 bases and J lost 7 bases. The CDR3 DNA reads TGTGCCAGCAGCTTCATAGCGGGGGGGCTCGGGGAGCAGTACGTC. It specifies CASSFIAGGLGEQYV.

This chain links TRBV6-5 with TRBJ1-1; D might be TRBD1 (6 bases). The CDR3 is 14 residues long. Germline V gives CDR1 MNHEY, CDR2 SVGAGI. Trimming took off 7 bases at V and 3 bases at J, with 15 bases between the two ends. CDR3 in amino acids: CASTSGGGHTEAFF. CDR3 DNA sequence: TGTGCCAGCACCTCCGGCGGGGGCCACACTGAAGCTTTCTTT.

The rearrangement joins TRBV5-4 to TRBJ2-3; the match to TRBD1 covers 9 bases. The CDR3 extends over 17 amino acids. V lost 0 bases to trimming and J lost 4 bases; unmatched junction nucleotides: 9. Per germline, CDR1 SGHNT and CDR2 YYREEE (reference sequence). This CDR3 is CASSLGPRTGAADTQYF. The CDR3 nucleotides read TGTGCCAGCAGCTTGGGGCCCCGGACAGGGGCGGCAGATACGCAGTATTTT.

This chain links TRBV5-4 with TRBJ2-3, with D perhaps matching TRBD2 (6 bases). This CDR3 has 14 residues. Germline loops: CDR1 SGHNT, CDR2 YYREEE (reference sequence). V was clipped by 4 bases and J by 2 bases, with 11 bases between them. The CDR3 reads CASSPTRTTDTQYF. CDR3 nucleotides: TGTGCCAGCAGCCCGACTAGAACCACAGATACGCAGTATTTT.

The rearrangement joins TRBV5-1 to TRBJ1-4; 9 bases line up with TRBD1. The CDR3 contains 15 residues. V lost 2 bases, J lost 5 bases, and 4 bases stayed unmatched. Per the germline V gene, CDR1 is SGHRS and CDR2 is YFSETQ. CDR3 bases: TGCGCCAGCAGCTTATCCGGGACAGGGAATGAAAAACTGTTTTTT. It encodes CASSLSGTGNEKLFF.

The chain combines TRBV7-2 with TRBJ2-3, with 9 bases that match TRBD2. The CDR3 length is 17 residues. Germline V gives CDR1 SGHTA, CDR2 FQGNSA. The V and J ends lost 3 bases and 4 bases, in that order; junction bases with no gene match: 11. CDR3 sequence reads: CASSFGGGASVADTQYF. As DNA, the CDR3 is TGTGCCAGCAGCTTCGGCGGGGGGGCCTCGGTTGCAGATACGCAGTATTTT.

The V call is TRBV11-3, the J call TRBJ2-3; 9 bases agree with TRBD1. From germline, CDR1 is SGHNT and CDR2 YENEEA. The trim removed 5 bases at V and 1 base at J, leaving 7 bases unmatched. The CDR3 runs to 16 residues. The CDR3 coding sequence is TGTGCCAGCAGCCAGGGGACAGGGACGGGCACAGATACGCAGTATTTT. It translates to CASSQGTGTGTDTQYF.

The V gene is TRBV19, the J gene TRBJ2-2, with D possibly being TRBD1 or TRBD2 (6 bases each). The CDR3 totals 14 residues. V was trimmed by 6 bases and J by 7 bases, leaving 15 bases between them. Germline CDR1 is LNHDA and CDR2 is SQIVND (reference sequence). CDR3 in amino acids: CASRLGGPDGELFF. The CDR3 DNA sequence: TGTGCCAGTAGATTAGGGGGGCCCGACGGGGAGCTGTTTTTT. Full variable domain (remainder filled in from reference TRBV19 and TRBJ2-2): DGGITQSPKYLFRKEGQNVTLSCEQNLNHDAMYWYRQDPGQGLRLIYYSQIVNDFQKGDIAEGYSVSREKKESFPLTVTSAQKNPTAFYLCASRLGGPDGELFFGEGSRLTVL.

This clone was detected once. The rearrangement links TRBV15 to TRBJ2-2, with D possibly matching TRBD2 (7 bases). Per the germline V gene, CDR1 is LNHNV and CDR2 is YYDKDF (reference sequence). The CDR3 extends over 15 amino acids. V was shortened by 6 bases and J by 7 bases, with 18 bases between the two germline ends. The CDR3 sequence is CATSRGGGPIGELFF. The CDR3 nucleotides read TGTGCCACCAGTAGGGGCGGGGGCCCCATCGGGGAGCTGTTTTTT.

This chain joins TRBV7-3 and TRBJ2-3; 7 nucleotides match TRBD1. This CDR3 contains 16 residues. The trim removed 2 bases at V and 0 bases at J, leaving 5 bases unmatched. Germline V gives CDR1 SGHTA, CDR2 FQGTGA. For the CDR3, the DNA is TGTGCCAGCAGCTTAGCAGGGGGTTCTAGCACAGATACGCAGTATTTT. It specifies CASSLAGGSSTDTQYF.

The chain carries TRBV7-9 and TRBJ2-7; D is tentatively TRBD1 or TRBD2 (5 bases each). V dropped 4 bases and J dropped 5 bases, with 15 bases sitting between them. Germline values: CDR1 SEHNR, CDR2 FQNEAQ (reference sequence). The CDR3 loop spans 14 amino acids. The chain's CDR3 is CASSSSGTRDEQYV. As DNA, the CDR3 is TGTGCCAGCAGCTCTTCTGGGACCCGCGACGAGCAGTACGTC.

V is TRBV14 and J is TRBJ1-4; TRBD1 aligns across 7 bases. V was clipped by 1 base and J by 7 bases; unmatched bases: 6. CDR3 length: 15 residues. Per the germline V gene, CDR1 is SGHDN and CDR2 is FVKESK. In DNA, the CDR3 is TGTGCCAGCAGCCAAGCGCAGGGGGTCAGTGAAAAACTGTTTTTT. Its protein product is CASSQAQGVSEKLFF.

The chain has TRBV6-5 and TRBJ2-7; 9 bases are a match to TRBD1. The junction had 0 bases not matched to a gene; V was cut back by 5 bases and J by 4 bases. Germline V gene data show CDR1 as MNHEY and CDR2 as SVGAGI. The CDR3 is 12 amino acids. The CDR3 reads CASSGTGYEQYV. DNA of the CDR3: TGTGCCAGCAGTGGGACAGGGTACGAGCAGTACGTC.

This chain joins TRBV2 and TRBJ2-5; 7 bases fit TRBD2. The CDR3 spans 14 residues. Per the germline V gene, CDR1 is SNHLY and CDR2 is FYNNEI. V lost 2 bases and J lost 6; bases outside the gene matches: 6. The CDR3 reads CASSELLADKTQYF. The CDR3 bases are TGTGCCAGCAGTGAATTGCTAGCGGATAAGACCCAGTACTTC.

CDR3 protein: CASSPFHSGTGAEKLFF. The CDR3 coding sequence is TGTGCCAGCTCACCATTCCACTCCGGGACAGGGGCGGAAAAACTGTTTTTT. V usage is TRBV18 and J usage is TRBJ1-4, with 10 bases lining up with TRBD1. Germline V CDR1 and CDR2: KGHSH, LQKENI. This CDR3 spans 17 amino acids. Unmatched junction bases numbered 11, after V lost 2 bases and J lost 8 bases.

This clone was observed a single time. The chain uses TRBV4-1 and TRBJ2-1; TRBD1 matches 11 bases. Germline CDR1 MGHRA, CDR2 YSYEKL. The length of the CDR3 is 17 residues. V gave up 4 bases and J gave up 4 bases; unmatched junction bases: 9. The CDR3 loop is CASSPPPGQGVYNEQFF. The CDR3 region has the DNA TGCGCCAGCAGCCCCCCCCCGGGACAGGGGGTATACAATGAGCAGTTCTTC.

This rearrangement joins TRBV11-2 to TRBJ2-3, with 7 bases matching TRBD2. Germline V lookup: CDR1 SGHAT, CDR2 FQNNGV. This CDR3 has 16 amino acids. V shed 7 bases, J shed 4 bases, and the junction held 14 bases outside the gene matches. In DNA, the CDR3 is TGTGCCAGCACCCCAAACCCGGGGGGTAATGCAGATACGCAGTATTTT. It encodes CASTPNPGGNADTQYF.

This sequence joins TRBV5-1 and TRBJ1-1; no definite D call. Trimming pared 1 base from V and 4 bases from J, leaving 8 bases between. The CDR3 runs to 13 residues. The germline V gene encodes CDR1 SGHRS and CDR2 YFSETQ. The CDR3 is CASSLLVGTEAFF. CDR3 nucleotides: TGCGCCAGCAGCTTGTTAGTGGGCACTGAAGCTTTCTTT.

The genes are TRBV7-2 and TRBJ1-1, with no clear D. Germline V CDR1 and CDR2: SGHTA, FQGNSA. This CDR3 has 15 amino acids. The V end was cut by 1 base, the J end by 1 base, with 10 bases between. The CDR3 sequence is CASSLGGLGNTEAFF. CDR3 bases: TGTGCCAGCAGCTTAGGAGGGCTCGGGAACACTGAAGCTTTCTTT. Full variable domain (missing parts from reference TRBV7-2 and TRBJ1-1): GAGVSQSPSNKVTEKGKDVELRCDPISGHTALYWYRQSLGQGLEFLIYFQGNSAPDKSGLPSDRFSAERTGGSVSTLTIQRTQQEDSAVYLCASSLGGLGNTEAFFGQGTRLTVV.

The V gene is TRBV28, the J gene TRBJ2-1; D not resolved. Trimming removed 2 bases at V and 5 bases at J, with 4 bases between. Germline CDR1 reads MDHEN; CDR2 reads SYDVKM. The CDR3 runs 12 residues. In DNA form, the CDR3 reads TGTGCCAGCAGTTTAGCGGACAATGAGCAGTTCTTC. Its translation: CASSLADNEQFF.

V gene TRBV27 combines with J gene TRBJ2-6; D gene unclear. The CDR3 sequence is 13 residues long. Germline CDR1 reads MNHEY; CDR2 reads SMNVEV (reference sequence). V shed 3 bases and J shed 2 bases, with 2 bases lying between them. The CDR3 bases are TGTGCCAGCAGTTTTACTGGGGCCAACGTCCTGACTTTC. Its translation: CASSFTGANVLTF.

The V gene is TRBV19, the J gene TRBJ1-1, with D unresolved. V shed 5 bases and J shed 7 bases, with 17 bases lying between them. This CDR3 has 14 residues. CDR1 and CDR2 (germline): LNHDA, SQIVND (reference sequence). Here the CDR3 DNA reads TGTGCCAGTAGTGTGATGGACGGTCCCTATGAAGCTTTCTTT. Its protein is CASSVMDGPYEAFF.

Turning to this clone: An end of the junction differs from the germline gene, which may be a read error. The chain carries TRBV6-1 and TRBJ1-6; 7 bases agree with TRBD1. From germline, CDR1 is MNHNS and CDR2 SASEGT. This CDR3 has 11 residues. DNA for the CDR3: TGTGCCAGCAGTGATGCGACAGGGAAGAACTTT. Its translation is CASSDATGKNF.

The chain is built from TRBV6-5 and TRBJ2-3; weak D call: TRBD2 (6 bases). CDR3 length equals 15 residues. V was pared by 2 bases and J by 0 bases, with 9 bases between. Looked up from germline, CDR1 is MNHEY and CDR2 is SVGAGI. In DNA form, the CDR3 reads TGTGCCAGCAGTTACAGGGGACTTAGCACAGATACGCAGTATTTT. Its translation is CASSYRGLSTDTQYF.

The V call is TRBV18, the J call TRBJ1-1; D is possibly TRBD1 (6 bases). The V end lost 3 bases, the J end lost 5 bases, and 10 bases lay between the germline ends. The CDR3 is 13 residues long. Per the germline V gene, CDR1 is KGHSH and CDR2 is LQKENI. CDR3 protein: CASSPYRETEAFF. In DNA form, the CDR3 reads TGTGCCAGCTCACCGTACAGGGAAACTGAAGCTTTCTTT.